This TCR beta chain was found in a study of human T cells and chemical hapten exposure. Study-wide context: Weekly diphenylcyclopropenone doses were given to patients' scalps across the roughly 24-week study.

The CDR3 contains 18 residues. V was trimmed by 6 bases and J by 0 bases, leaving 20 bases between them. CDR1 is MNHEY and CDR2 is SVGEGT in the germline V gene. Per the original methods: Sample TCR counts, which ranged from about 20,000 to 690,600, had a median of 95,638. TCRdb processed the RACE reads anew with MiXCR; each CDR3 protein has one entry. TCRdb assigned the V and J calls; the authors' analysis was not used. The data show more than 85,000 distinct CDR3 sequences, less than 10% seen once. The sample holds many counts of this clonotype. Time point in this sample: patch test 2, 6 weeks after DPC sensitization. Regarding treatment: therapeutic diphenylcyclopropenone sensitization with weekly scalp DPC.

The sample was whole blood, taken in connection with sensitization to the hapten diphenylcyclopropenone (DPC). The TCR originated in a woman aged 35 to 49 with alopecia areata. Some clones in this sample may be carry-over from other donors' samples. The chain carries TRBV6-2 or TRBV6-3 and TRBJ2-2; D is perhaps TRBD2 (5 bases). This CDR3 is CASSHTIPSGANTGELFF. The CDR3 nucleotides read TGTGCCAGCAGCCATACTATACCCAGCGGTGCGAACACCGGGGAGCTGTTTTTT.